A selection of T cell receptor beta chains follows, all from one sample in a study of blood T cell repertoires in COVID-19. Repertoires were generated with immunoSEQ multiplex PCR, while TCRdb's copy carries only in-frame clones and drops some. The sample comprises some 80,000 clones, about 80% of which are singletons, and about an eighth rests with the top ten. Sequencing used peripheral blood. The receptors come from an elderly man with acute or convalescent COVID-19. Each CDR3 is given with its conserved first and last residue. Each record gives: clone size, D gene, V gene, J gene, CDR3 protein, CDR3 DNA. The D gene is left open where the match is weak. Some rows have no size entry. The others give once, few or many, or a class for an expanded clone.

.	TRBD1	TRBV19	TRBJ1-2	CASSLSGTGDGYTF	TGTGCCAGTAGCCTTTCCGGGACAGGGGATGGCTACACCTTC
.	.	TRBV9	TRBJ2-3	CASSSLGRRNLGDTQYF	TGTGCCAGCAGCTCCCTTGGGCGTCGTAACCTCGGAGATACGCAGTATTTT
.	TRBD1	TRBV4-1	TRBJ1-1	CASSQEPTGGSPEAFF	TGCGCCAGCAGCCAAGAGCCCACAGGGGGGTCTCCTGAAGCTTTCTTT
few	.	TRBV19	TRBJ2-7	CASSIEWQGNYEQYF	TGTGCCAGTAGTATAGAGTGGCAGGGGAACTACGAGCAGTACTTC
.	TRBD1	TRBV5-1	TRBJ2-2	CASGQGDRAGELFF	TGCGCCAGCGGACAGGGGGACCGCGCCGGGGAGCTGTTTTTT
.	TRBD1	TRBV11-2	TRBJ2-1	CASSFGGTGGREQFF	TGTGCCAGCAGCTTCGGCGGGACAGGGGGCCGTGAGCAGTTCTTC
.	.	TRBV29-1	TRBJ1-2	CSVVHGNRATSTF	TGCAGCGTTGTTCATGGGAACAGGGCGACTTCTACCTTC
.	.	TRBV19	TRBJ2-2	CASTGKNTGELFF	TGTGCCAGTACAGGGAAGAACACCGGGGAGCTGTTTTTT
many	.	TRBV5-1	TRBJ1-2	CASSQGEGTLRRGHGYTF	TGCGCCAGCAGCCAAGGGGAGGGTACCCTCCGGAGGGGTCATGGCTACACCTTC
.	.	TRBV28	TRBJ1-6	CASSLSQGRDNSPLHF	TGTGCCAGCAGTTTGTCGCAGGGTAGGGATAATTCACCCCTCCACTTT
.	TRBD1	TRBV24-1	TRBJ2-7	CATPPRDRAYEQYF	TGTGCCACCCCGCCCCGGGACAGGGCCTACGAGCAGTACTTC
.	.	TRBV5-1	TRBJ1-1	CASSYSLPTEAFF	TGCGCCAGCAGTTACTCTCTCCCAACTGAAGCTTTCTTT
.	TRBD1	TRBV5-6	TRBJ1-4	CASSAPETGVDEKLFF	TGTGCCAGCAGCGCCCCCGAGACAGGGGTTGATGAAAAACTGTTTTTT
few	.	TRBV5-1	TRBJ2-7	CASSLDSSTYEQYF	TGCGCCAGCAGCTTGGACAGTTCCACCTACGAGCAGTACTTC
.	TRBD2	TRBV7-3	TRBJ2-1	CASSPVAGGLNEQFF	TGTGCCAGCAGCCCGGTGGCGGGGGGGCTGAATGAGCAGTTCTTC
few	.	TRBV7-8	TRBJ1-1	CASSLAERNTEAFF	TGTGCCAGCAGCTTAGCGGAGAGGAACACTGAAGCTTTCTTT
.	.	TRBV11-2	TRBJ1-6	CASSIMSDRYNSPLHF	TGTGCCAGCAGCATAATGTCCGACAGATATAATTCACCCCTCCACTTT
few	.	TRBV9	TRBJ1-4	CASAPGVAEKLFF	TGTGCCAGCGCCCCAGGGGTAGCAGAAAAACTGTTTTTT
.	TRBD1	TRBV5-1	TRBJ2-2	CASSLDGQGRVGNTGELFF	TGCGCCAGCAGCTTGGACGGACAGGGGAGGGTTGGTAACACCGGGGAGCTGTTTTTT
.	TRBD1	TRBV5-1	TRBJ2-1	CASSLAPGQGANEQFF	TGCGCCAGCAGCTTGGCCCCGGGACAGGGGGCCAATGAGCAGTTCTTC
.	TRBD1	TRBV19	TRBJ1-2	CASSPEQGTGKYGYTF	TGTGCCAGTAGTCCCGAACAGGGGACAGGGAAATATGGCTACACCTTC
.	TRBD2	TRBV4-2	TRBJ2-2	CASSQNSGGNTGELFF	TGTGCCAGCAGCCAGAATAGCGGGGGCAACACCGGGGAGCTGTTTTTT